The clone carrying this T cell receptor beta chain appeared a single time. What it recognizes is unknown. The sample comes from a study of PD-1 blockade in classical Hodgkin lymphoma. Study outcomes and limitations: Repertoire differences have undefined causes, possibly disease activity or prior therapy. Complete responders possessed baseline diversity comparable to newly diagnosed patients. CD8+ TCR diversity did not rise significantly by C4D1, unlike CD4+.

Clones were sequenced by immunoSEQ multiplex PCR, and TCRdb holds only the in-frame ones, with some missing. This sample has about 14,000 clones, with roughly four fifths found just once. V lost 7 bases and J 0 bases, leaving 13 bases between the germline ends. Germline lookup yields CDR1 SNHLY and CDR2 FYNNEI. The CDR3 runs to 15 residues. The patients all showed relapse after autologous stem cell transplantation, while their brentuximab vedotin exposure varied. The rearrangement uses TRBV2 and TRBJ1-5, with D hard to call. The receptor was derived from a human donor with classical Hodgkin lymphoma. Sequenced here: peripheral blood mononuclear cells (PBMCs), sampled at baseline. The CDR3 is CASICGYNSNQPQHF. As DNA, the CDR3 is TGTGCCAGCATCTGCGGATACAATAGCAATCAGCCCCAGCATTTT.